Each of the 22 T cell receptor beta chains below was sequenced from the same sample in a study of PD-L1 blockade in urothelial cancer. This table comes from immunoSEQ multiplex PCR, and its TCRdb copy is limited to in-frame clones, with some not included. Of over 15,000 clones in the sample, approximately 80% were seen once. The sample's time point: peripheral blood 6 weeks after treatment start. The sample was PBMCs, taken around atezolizumab (anti-PD-L1) treatment. Every receptor here comes from a middle-aged man with urothelial cancer.

This clone was detected once. The V gene is TRBV21-1, the J gene TRBJ2-7; TRBD1 is the table's D call and was not checked against the DNA. TRBV21-1 is flagged as a pseudogene. The CDR3 length is 17 residues. The DNA of the CDR3 is TGTGCCAGCAGCAAAGTTAAGGTAAGAGACAGCTCCTACGAGCAGTACTTC. Residues: CASSKVKVRDSSYEQYF.

Comments on this clone: Germline is not matched at one junction end, which may reflect a read error. The chain has TRBV7-7 and TRBJ2-3; 8 bases agree with TRBD2. Looked up from germline, CDR1 is SSHAT and CDR2 is FNYEAQ (reference sequence). The length of the CDR3 is 13 residues. The CDR3 coding sequence is TGTGCTAGCAGCTTGGGTCTAGCGGGTATACAGTATTTT. This encodes CASSLGLAGIQYF. The whole variable domain, remainder taken from reference TRBV7-7 and TRBJ2-3, is GAGVSQSPRYKVTKRGQDVTLRCDPISSHATLYWYQQALGQGPEFLTYFNYEAQPDKSGLPSDRFSAERPEGSISTLTIQRTEQRDSAMYRCASSLGLAGIQYFGPGTRLTVL.

V and J are TRBV19 and TRBJ1-1; TRBD1 might be the D (5 bases). Trimming removed 4 bases at V and 5 bases at J, with 20 bases between. Per germline, CDR1 LNHDA and CDR2 SQIVND (reference sequence). This CDR3 region has 16 residues. Written as DNA, the CDR3 is TGTGCCAGTAGTAGGGCACGGGACGTCCGGGGGACTGAAGCTTTCTTT. It specifies CASSRARDVRGTEAFF.

The V call is TRBV25-1, the J call TRBJ2-7, with TRBD1 as a possible D gene (6 bases). Germline V CDR1 and CDR2: MGHDK, SYGVNS. The V gene lost 2 bases and the J gene lost 9 bases, with 23 bases spanning the gap. CDR3 length equals 16 residues. CDR3 loop: CASSEPGSGEGGRQYF. The CDR3 bases are TGTGCCAGCAGTGAACCGGGTTCAGGGGAAGGGGGACGGCAGTACTTC.

The V call is TRBV18, the J call TRBJ1-1; TRBD1 matches at 7 bases. The CDR3 length is 13 residues. J lost 3 bases, V lost 6 bases, and 4 bases had no gene match. Germline CDR1 is KGHSH and CDR2 is LQKENI. This CDR3 reads CASSPTGDTEAFF. CDR3 nucleotides: TGTGCCAGCTCTCCTACAGGGGACACTGAAGCTTTCTTT.

V usage is TRBV11-2 and J usage is TRBJ2-2; tentative D call: TRBD1 (6 bases). The V gene lost 4 bases and the J gene lost 1 base, with 7 bases spanning the gap. Germline loops: CDR1 SGHAT, CDR2 FQNNGV. The CDR3 is 14 residues long. The CDR3 protein is CASSWGQNTGELFF. For the CDR3, the DNA is TGTGCCAGCAGCTGGGGGCAGAACACCGGGGAGCTGTTTTTT.

This chain joins TRBV10-3 and TRBJ2-3; the match to TRBD2 covers 14 bases. Losses at the gene ends were 3 bases for V and 5 bases for J; bases not matched to a gene: 1. Germline-derived CDR1 and CDR2 are ENHRY and SYGVKD. This CDR3 region has 15 residues. CDR3 region: CAISDGTSGGDTQYF. In nucleotides, the CDR3 is TGTGCCATCAGTGACGGGACTAGCGGGGGAGATACGCAGTATTTT.

The chain couples TRBV11-3 to TRBJ2-3, with D hard to call. Trimming cost V 1 base and J 5 bases, with 7 bases left between them. Looked up from germline, CDR1 is SGHNT and CDR2 is YENEEA. This CDR3 comprises 13 residues. The CDR3 spells CASSLVGVDTQYF. The CDR3 bases are TGTGCCAGCAGCTTAGTCGGAGTAGATACGCAGTATTTT.

This clone was recorded once. The chain recombines TRBV10-2 with TRBJ1-2; a weak D match, TRBD1 (5 bases). In germline, CDR1 is WSHSY, CDR2 SAAADI. The CDR3 has 16 residues. Trimming removed 0 bases at V and 4 bases at J, with 15 bases between. CDR3 sequence reads: CASSESNPGIGYGYTF. The CDR3 region has the DNA TGCGCCAGCAGTGAGTCGAATCCAGGGATCGGCTATGGCTACACCTTC.

The chain employs TRBV7-9 and TRBJ1-4; D not resolved. The CDR3 sequence is 14 residues long. Trimming removed 2 bases at V and 6 bases at J, with 10 bases between. Germline V lookup: CDR1 SEHNR, CDR2 FQNEAQ (reference sequence). This chain's CDR3 is CASSLFPADEKLFF. CDR3 nucleotides: TGTGCCAGCAGCTTATTCCCGGCGGATGAAAAACTGTTTTTT.

This rearrangement joins TRBV5-1 to TRBJ2-7; possible D gene TRBD1, 6 bases. The germline CDR1 and CDR2 sequences are SGHRS and YFSETQ. V was trimmed by 0 bases and J by 6 bases, leaving 19 bases between them. The CDR3 spans 16 residues. In DNA, the CDR3 is TGCGCCAGCAGCTTGGGGGATTGGACAGCCAAGGGCGAGCAGTACTTC. It specifies CASSLGDWTAKGEQYF.

The rearrangement links TRBV11-2 to TRBJ2-2; 14 bases are shared with TRBD2. Germline V gene data show CDR1 as SGHAT and CDR2 as FQNNGV. CDR3 length equals 17 residues. V lost 1 base and J lost 4; bases outside the gene matches: 2. CDR3 amino acids: CASSLGLAGGPTGELFF. The CDR3 DNA reads TGTGCCAGCAGCTTAGGACTAGCGGGGGGGCCCACCGGGGAGCTGTTTTTT.

The chain recombines TRBV7-8 with TRBJ1-5, with D perhaps TRBD1 (6 bases). CDR1 and CDR2 (germline): SGHVS, FQNEAQ. Trimming pared 5 bases from V and 7 bases from J, leaving 18 bases between. CDR3 size: 15 residues. DNA for the CDR3: TGTGCCAGCAGCACAATAGACAGGCTAACGCAGCCCCAGCATTTT. It is translated as CASSTIDRLTQPQHF. Looking up the rest from reference TRBV7-8 and TRBJ1-5 gives the full variable domain: GAGVSQSPRYKVAKRGQDVALRCDPISGHVSLFWYQQALGQGPEFLTYFQNEAQLDKSGLPSDRFFAERPEGSVSTLKIQRTQQEDSAVYLCASSTIDRLTQPQHFGDGTRLSIL.

The genes are TRBV5-8 and TRBJ2-1, with 10 nucleotides matching TRBD1. There are 15 residues in the CDR3. V lost 4 bases, J lost 4 bases, and 5 bases stayed unmatched. Looked up from germline, CDR1 is SGHTS and CDR2 is YDEGEE. This chain's CDR3 is CASSRGQGPYNEQFF. Written as DNA, the CDR3 is TGTGCCAGCAGCAGGGGACAGGGGCCTTACAATGAGCAGTTCTTC.

The CDR3 region has the DNA TGTGCCAGTAGTGCCGGACACGATGGGTCTCTAGATCAGCCCCAGCATTTT. It codes for CASSAGHDGSLDQPQHF. The chain couples TRBV19 to TRBJ1-5; a possible D gene is TRBD1 (5 bases). The ends were cut back, 5 bases at V and 5 bases at J, with 22 bases in the middle. Germline CDR1 LNHDA, CDR2 SQIVND (reference sequence). This CDR3 spans 17 amino acids.

The rearrangement uses TRBV5-1 and TRBJ1-4, with 8 bases fitting TRBD1. With 3 bases clipped from V and 0 bases from J, the junction kept 4 bases outside the gene matches. The germline V gene has CDR1 SGHRS and CDR2 YFSETQ. The CDR3 is 16 amino acids. DNA of the CDR3: TGCGCCAGCAGCTCCGGACAGGGTACAACTAATGAAAAACTGTTTTTT. This translates into CASSSGQGTTNEKLFF.

This CDR3 reads CASSLQDRGRYGYTF. CDR3 DNA sequence: TGCGCCAGCAGTCTTCAGGACAGGGGTCGATATGGCTACACCTTC. The V call is TRBV23-1, the J call TRBJ1-2; 9 nucleotides align to TRBD1. TRBV23-1 is an open reading frame, and its role is uncertain. There are 15 residues in the CDR3. The junction had 8 bases not matched to a gene; V was cut back by 4 bases and J by 5 bases.

Points on this clone: The junction shows a germline mismatch at one end, possibly a read error. The chain carries TRBV7-7 and TRBJ2-3; D is perhaps TRBD1 (6 bases). The CDR3 has 15 amino acids. The germline gives CDR1 SSHAT, CDR2 FNYEAQ (reference sequence). CDR3 bases: TGTGCTAGCAGCCCACAGGGTAGCGGCACAGATACGCAGTATTTT. Protein: CASSPQGSGTDTQYF.

The chain carries TRBV5-1 and TRBJ2-3; 7 bases are a match to TRBD1. The CDR3 loop spans 15 amino acids. J gave up 2 bases and V 1 base, and 4 bases lay outside the gene matches. Looked up from germline, CDR1 is SGHRS and CDR2 is YFSETQ. The CDR3 coding sequence is TGCGCCAGCAGCTTGCTTACAGGGGCCACAGATACGCAGTATTTT. Translation gives CASSLLTGATDTQYF.

J is TRBJ2-5 and V is TRBV7-2; 10 nucleotides agree with TRBD2. The ends lost 5 bases at V and 1 base at J; junction bases unmatched: 10. CDR1 is SGHTA and CDR2 is FQGNSA in the germline V gene. This CDR3 has 17 amino acids. The CDR3 reads CASSRRAGGWGQETQYF. For the CDR3, the DNA is TGTGCCAGCAGCCGCCGAGCGGGAGGGTGGGGCCAAGAGACCCAGTACTTC.

This clone was seen just once. The chain employs TRBV7-9 and TRBJ2-3, with TRBD2 identical over 7 bases. CDR1 is SEHNR, CDR2 FQNEAQ, per germline (reference sequence). The CDR3 has 17 amino acids. Unmatched junction bases numbered 12, after V lost 4 bases and J lost 2 bases. The CDR3 DNA is TGTGCCAGCAGCTCAGCCCCGGGACTAAACCCCACAGATACGCAGTATTTT. As protein: CASSSAPGLNPTDTQYF. Full variable domain (remainder filled in from reference TRBV7-9 and TRBJ2-3): DTGVSQNPRHKITKRGQNVTFRCDPISEHNRLYWYRQTLGQGPEFLTYFQNEAQLEKSRLLSDRFSAERPKGSFSTLEIQRTEQGDSAMYLCASSSAPGLNPTDTQYFGPGTRLTVL.

CDR3 DNA: TGTGCCAGCAGTCCGGGACTGTTCACCTATGGCTACACCTTC. Translation gives CASSPGLFTYGYTF. The chain has TRBV6-5 and TRBJ1-2; possible D gene TRBD1, 5 bases. This CDR3 is 14 amino acids long. The V gene lost 5 bases and the J gene lost 4 bases, with 14 bases spanning the gap. Germline CDR1 reads MNHEY; CDR2 reads SVGAGI.